The 5 T cell receptor beta chains reported below all come from one sample, sequenced in a study of glioma-infiltrating T cells. Using RNA template, CDR3s of TCR alpha and beta were amplified with iRepertoire arm-PCR. TCRdb redid the calling of the multiplex PCR reads with MiXCR, one entry per CDR3 protein. The table includes over 140,000 distinct CDR3 sequences, roughly two fifths detected once. Sequencing was done on a sample of glioma tissue, nonneoplastic brain tissue, or PBMCs (not recorded which). All receptors derive from a human donor with low-grade glioma or glioblastoma, undergoing nonglioma brain surgery, or in good health (not recorded which).

On this clonotype itself: A read error may produce the germline difference seen at one junction end. The chain links TRBV6-2 or TRBV6-3 to TRBJ1-1; no clear D. CDR3 length: 13 residues. Germline lookup yields CDR1 MNHEY and CDR2 SVGEGT. This CDR3 reads CASSPLGDAEAFF. DNA for the CDR3: TGTGCCAGCTCACCACTGGGAGACGCTGAGGCTTTCTTT.

In its sample, this clonotype was seen a few times. The rearrangement joins TRBV7-9 to TRBJ2-2, with D unresolved. V lost 1 base to trimming and J lost 3 bases, with 9 bases between them. Per the germline V gene, CDR1 is SEHNR and CDR2 is FQNEAQ (reference sequence). The CDR3 length is 15 residues. The CDR3 loop is CASSLVTGYTGELFF. The CDR3 DNA is TGTGCCAGCAGCTTAGTTACTGGTTACACCGGGGAGCTGTTTTTT.

This chain connects TRBV20-1 to TRBJ2-5; 9 bases match TRBD2. This CDR3 has 14 residues. Germline loops: CDR1 DFQATT, CDR2 SNEGSKA (reference sequence). The chain's CDR3 is CSAPHSGRRETQYF. The CDR3 region has the DNA TGCAGCGCACCCCATAGCGGGAGAAGAGAGACCCAGTACTTC.

The chain is built from TRBV6-2 or TRBV6-3 and TRBJ2-2; D not certain. Germline V CDR1 and CDR2: MNHEY, SVGEGT. The CDR3 runs to 18 residues. Trimming took 3 bases from V and 0 from J, leaving 17 bases between them. The CDR3 DNA follows: TGTGCCAGCAGTTATAGTCCGGGCCTGGACCCGAACACCGGGGAGCTGTTTTTT. Its translation: CASSYSPGLDPNTGELFF.

Note on this clonotype: In this CDR3 the conserved last residue, phenylalanine or tryptophan, is missing, so a read error is likely. V is TRBV6-2 or TRBV6-3 and J is TRBJ1-1, with D hard to call. Germline assignment: CDR1 MNHEY and CDR2 SVGEGT. V lost 7 bases to trimming and J lost 5 bases, with 14 bases between them. The CDR3 runs 13 residues. The CDR3 DNA reads TGTGCCAGCACCTGGGCGGATGGGACTGAAGCTTTCTCT. Translated, it gives CASTWADGTEAFS.